These 15 T cell receptor beta chains were sequenced from one sample in a study of identical twins. TCRdb processed the 5' RACE reads anew with MiXCR; each CDR3 protein has one entry. The sample shows a few hundred thousand distinct CDR3 sequences, about 15% of them seen only once. The sample was also linked to a second study, of yellow fever vaccine responses in identical twins.

Sequenced material: CD4+ T cells sorted from blood. The receptor source for this set is a woman between 18 and 29 years old in good health.

This clonotype was observed a handful of times. The chain recombines TRBV5-1 with TRBJ1-6; D may be TRBD1 (6 bases). The CDR3 contains 14 residues. Germline CDR1 is SGHRS and CDR2 is YFSETQ. V was pared by 5 bases and J by 5 bases, with 11 bases between. CDR3 amino acids: CASSRTADNSPLHF. The DNA of the CDR3 is TGCGCCAGCAGTCGGACAGCTGATAATTCACCCCTCCACTTT.

This clonotype has more than one count but fewer than ten. This chain connects TRBV20-1 to TRBJ1-4, with a tentative D call TRBD1 (5 bases). CDR3 length: 14 residues. The germline CDR1 and CDR2 sequences are DFQATT and SNEGSKA (reference sequence). V was shortened by 6 bases and J by 4 bases, with 15 bases between the two germline ends. CDR3 nucleotides: TGCAGTGCCCGGCGGGACCTCTTTAATGAAAAACTGTTTTTT. This translates into CSARRDLFNEKLFF.

The V and J genes are TRBV4-2 and TRBJ2-7, with 8 positions matching TRBD1. J lost 1 base, V lost 1 base, and 9 bases had no gene match. Looked up from germline, CDR1 is LGHNA and CDR2 is YNFKEQ. CDR3 length equals 17 residues. The CDR3 DNA reads TGTGCCAGCAGCCAAGTTGGGGGCAGGGACAGGTCCTACGAGCAGTACTTC. Translating gives CASSQVGGRDRSYEQYF.

The rearrangement links TRBV29-1 to TRBJ2-7; D remains unclear. The length of the CDR3 is 12 residues. V was cut by 4 bases and J by 0 bases, with 7 bases left in between. Germline loops: CDR1 SQVTM, CDR2 ANQGSEA. CDR3 coding DNA: TGCAGCGTTGTACTGAACTCCTACGAGCAGTACTTC. This codes for CSVVLNSYEQYF.

This clonotype was recorded many times. This sequence joins TRBV12-3 or TRBV12-4 and TRBJ2-5; D gene uncertain. The V and J ends lost 7 bases and 0 bases respectively, with 12 bases between them. CDR3 length: 14 residues. The CDR3 loop is CASTPGLYQETQYF. The CDR3 DNA reads as TGTGCCAGCACCCCGGGTCTGTACCAAGAGACCCAGTACTTC.

The sample holds many counts of this clonotype. The rearrangement links TRBV11-2 to TRBJ2-1, with 10 bases that match TRBD2. The V and J ends lost 5 bases and 7 bases, in that order; junction bases with no gene match: 11. The V gene's germline CDR1 is SGHAT and CDR2 FQNNGV. The CDR3 runs 16 residues. Here the CDR3 reads CASSTQSGGAWNEQFF. As DNA, the CDR3 is TGTGCCAGCAGCACACAAAGCGGGGGGGCCTGGAATGAGCAGTTCTTC. Using reference TRBV11-2 and TRBJ2-1 for the parts outside the CDR3, the full variable domain is EAGVAQSPRYKIIEKRQSVAFWCNPISGHATLYWYQQILGQGPKLLIQFQNNGVVDDSQLPKDRFSAERLKGVDSTLKIQPAKLEDSAVYLCASSTQSGGAWNEQFFGPGTRLTVL.

This chain uses TRBV28 with TRBJ2-7, with 7 nucleotides matching TRBD1. The CDR3 contains 13 residues. Germline V gene lookup returns CDR1 MDHEN and CDR2 SYDVKM. The trim removed 4 bases at V and 6 bases at J, leaving 6 bases unmatched. Here the CDR3 DNA reads TGTGCCAGCAGTTCGCTGGGACAGACCGAGCAGTACGTC. Translation gives CASSSLGQTEQYV.

Ten or more counts support this clonotype. The chain is built from TRBV10-3 and TRBJ2-5; a possible D gene is TRBD2 (6 bases). CDR1 and CDR2 from the germline V gene are ENHRY and SYGVKD. V was clipped by 4 bases and J by 5 bases, with 17 bases between them. The CDR3 has 15 amino acids. CDR3 nucleotide sequence: TGTGCCATCAGTGGTGGTCTTCAGGAGGGGGAGACCCAGTACTTC. Residues: CAISGGLQEGETQYF.

This clonotype was observed a few times. The rearrangement links TRBV12-3 or TRBV12-4 to TRBJ2-1, with a possible D match to TRBD2 (6 bases). CDR3 length equals 10 residues. Trimming cost V 8 bases and J 12 bases, with 11 bases left between them. The CDR3 nucleotides are TGTGCCAGCGGGACTTTTTCGCAGTTCTTC. This codes for CASGTFSQFF.

This clonotype was seen only a few times. J is TRBJ1-6 and V is TRBV2; perhaps TRBD1 as D (5 bases). Deletions cut 4 bases from V and 8 bases from J, with 15 bases between. The CDR3 length is 15 residues. CDR1 SNHLY and CDR2 FYNNEI come from the germline V gene. The CDR3 nucleotides are TGTGCCAGCAGTGGGGAGGGGTCGTCAGATTCACCCCTCCACTTT. Encoded protein: CASSGEGSSDSPLHF.

This clonotype was observed a few times. The chain links TRBV10-3 to TRBJ2-1; D call uncertain. The germline V and J ends were trimmed by 5 bases and 0 bases, with 8 bases remaining between them. CDR3 length: 14 amino acids. Germline CDR1 ENHRY, CDR2 SYGVKD. The CDR3 protein is CAISLQSSYNEQFF. The CDR3, as DNA: TGTGCCATCAGTCTTCAAAGCTCCTACAATGAGCAGTTCTTC.

The V call is TRBV20-1, the J call TRBJ2-2; perhaps TRBD1 as D (6 bases). The CDR3 length is 15 residues. Per germline, CDR1 DFQATT and CDR2 SNEGSKA (reference sequence). V dropped 3 bases and J dropped 0 bases, with 11 bases sitting between them. CDR3 region: CSARDSASNTGELFF. CDR3 nucleotide sequence: TGCAGTGCTAGGGACAGCGCCTCGAACACCGGGGAGCTGTTTTTT.

This clonotype was picked up a small number of times. The chain has TRBV14 and TRBJ2-1; tentative D call: TRBD1 (6 bases). Per the germline V gene, CDR1 is SGHDN and CDR2 is FVKESK. This CDR3 contains 17 residues. The V gene lost 7 bases and the J gene lost 2 bases, with 21 bases spanning the gap. For the CDR3, the DNA is TGTGCCAGCACAGAACACTCGACAGGATTAACCTACAATGAGCAGTTCTTC. Translation gives CASTEHSTGLTYNEQFF.

The chain couples TRBV7-2 to TRBJ2-7, with TRBD2 as a possible D gene (5 bases). CDR1 and CDR2 (germline): SGHTA, FQGNSA. V was clipped by 2 bases and J by 2 bases, with 10 bases between them. The CDR3 is 14 residues long. CDR3 region: CASSLRSGPYEQYV. The CDR3 DNA is TGTGCCAGCAGCTTACGCAGCGGTCCCTACGAGCAGTACGTC.

This clonotype appeared many times. The J gene is TRBJ2-2, the V gene TRBV7-9; 9 nucleotides match TRBD1. Germline lookup yields CDR1 SEHNR and CDR2 FQNEAQ (reference sequence). The CDR3 length is 17 residues. Unmatched junction bases numbered 10, after V lost 4 bases and J lost 4 bases. The CDR3 bases are TGTGCCAGCAGCTCAACCCAAGGACAGGGGATCACCGGGGAGCTGTTTTTT. Protein product: CASSSTQGQGITGELFF.